Listed below are T cell receptor beta chains from one sample, sequenced in a study of cytomegalovirus exposure and HLA in healthy donors. The protocol was immunoSEQ multiplex PCR, while the TCRdb copy is restricted to in-frame clones and leaves out a portion. The data hold roughly 130,000 clones, with about 74% observed a single time. Source material: PBMCs. Receptor source: a woman aged 50 to 60 in good health and CMV-seropositive. Each CDR3 is given with its conserved first and last residue. Fields, in order: V gene, D gene, J gene, CDR3 protein. D genes are given only for firm matches.

V: TRBV9
D: .
J: TRBJ2-3
CDR3: CASSDTGTSTDTQYF

V: TRBV6-1
D: .
J: TRBJ1-5
CDR3: CASRRGVYQPQHF

V: TRBV2
D: .
J: TRBJ1-6
CDR3: CASRQGSSYNSPLHF

V: TRBV5-1
D: TRBD1
J: TRBJ1-1
CDR3: CASSLGGTGYTEAFF

V: TRBV2
D: TRBD2
J: TRBJ2-1
CDR3: CASSPLAGGLNEQFF

V: TRBV5-5
D: .
J: TRBJ1-5
CDR3: CASSLGVASNQPQHF

V: TRBV14
D: TRBD2
J: TRBJ2-5
CDR3: CASSHRKWGGSQETQYF

V: TRBV11-2
D: .
J: TRBJ2-7
CDR3: CASSPSGGSYEQHF

V: TRBV7-9
D: TRBD1
J: TRBJ1-5
CDR3: CASSLGDRLSEPQHF

V: TRBV14
D: .
J: TRBJ2-3
CDR3: CASSHQAGDTQYF

V: TRBV5-1
D: .
J: TRBJ2-7
CDR3: CPSSLGRGSIYEQYF

V: TRBV7-9
D: .
J: TRBJ1-5
CDR3: CASSLGGAQPQHF

V: TRBV6-5
D: .
J: TRBJ2-7
CDR3: CASTEFPGEQYF

V: TRBV4-2
D: .
J: TRBJ2-3
CDR3: CASSQDSPGLTDTQYF

V: TRBV11-2
D: .
J: TRBJ2-5
CDR3: CASSFGETQYF

V: TRBV15
D: TRBD2
J: TRBJ2-3
CDR3: CATSPGTSWDTQYF

V: TRBV25-1
D: .
J: TRBJ2-6
CDR3: CASTLGASGANVLTF

V: TRBV19
D: TRBD2
J: TRBJ2-3
CDR3: CASSIRRGGPDTQYF

V: TRBV5-1
D: .
J: TRBJ1-6
CDR3: CASSQENSPLHF

V: TRBV13
D: TRBD1
J: TRBJ1-2
CDR3: CAIQVGGANHGYTF

V: TRBV7-2
D: .
J: TRBJ2-6
CDR3: CASSSFFWEGAGANVLTF

V: TRBV18
D: TRBD1
J: .
CDR3: CASSRDRGRGEQYF

V: TRBV6-6
D: TRBD1
J: TRBJ1-2
CDR3: CASSKGQPVYTF

V: TRBV19
D: .
J: TRBJ2-7
CDR3: CASSSSTQLTYEQYF

V: TRBV5-1
D: TRBD1
J: TRBJ2-7
CDR3: CASSFGTGGNEQYF

V: TRBV4-3
D: .
J: TRBJ1-5
CDR3: CASSQDRGTYQPQHF

V: TRBV4-1
D: TRBD1
J: TRBJ1-1
CDR3: CASSHGTAQNTEAFF

V: TRBV11-2
D: TRBD1
J: TRBJ1-1
CDR3: CASSYTGAERAEAFF

V: TRBV6-6
D: .
J: TRBJ1-1
CDR3: CASSPGGGGNTEAFF

V: TRBV19
D: TRBD1
J: TRBJ1-2
CDR3: CASSIGSGTGVYGYTF

V: TRBV5-4
D: TRBD1
J: TRBJ2-1
CDR3: CASTAPGQGAANEQFF

V: TRBV14
D: TRBD1
J: TRBJ1-1
CDR3: CASSQDHSKGQGGTEAFF

V: TRBV5-4
D: .
J: TRBJ1-6
CDR3: CASSRDGNSPLHF

V: TRBV4-3
D: TRBD2
J: TRBJ2-5
CDR3: CASSPSLGLAGGETQYF

V: TRBV25-1
D: .
J: TRBJ2-3
CDR3: CAPLGTQYF

V: TRBV6-5
D: .
J: TRBJ1-2
CDR3: CASSEQYGYTF

V: TRBV7-2
D: .
J: TRBJ2-2
CDR3: CASSRRPGSDTGELFF

V: TRBV6-5
D: .
J: TRBJ1-1
CDR3: CASSYGVGNTEAFF

V: TRBV19
D: .
J: TRBJ1-2
CDR3: CASSTQGRGYTF

V: TRBV10-3
D: .
J: TRBJ1-5
CDR3: CAISQVNQPQHF

V: TRBV7-2
D: .
J: TRBJ2-1
CDR3: CASSPPDRVAYNEQFF

V: TRBV6-5
D: .
J: TRBJ1-5
CDR3: CASSYGGTQPQHF

V: TRBV11-3
D: TRBD1
J: TRBJ1-6
CDR3: CASSTGVRDSPLHF

V: TRBV6-1
D: TRBD1
J: TRBJ2-7
CDR3: CASSVQPGQGNEQYF

V: TRBV5-1
D: TRBD2
J: TRBJ2-5
CDR3: CASSLERAGGLETQYF

V: TRBV5-1
D: .
J: TRBJ2-1
CDR3: CASSPEPYNEQFF

V: TRBV29-1
D: TRBD1
J: TRBJ1-2
CDR3: CSVEKGDRYGYTF

V: TRBV5-1
D: TRBD2
J: TRBJ2-2
CDR3: CASSLVAGGAGELFF

V: TRBV2
D: .
J: TRBJ1-3
CDR3: CASSGQGNTIYF

V: TRBV7-2
D: TRBD2
J: TRBJ2-3
CDR3: CASSRNRAGGPGDTQYF

V: TRBV30
D: TRBD2
J: TRBJ2-7
CDR3: CAWSRAVGRACEQYF

V: TRBV19
D: TRBD1
J: TRBJ1-5
CDR3: CASSRDRNQPQHF

V: TRBV6-1
D: .
J: TRBJ1-2
CDR3: CASSEIGEGGYTF

V: TRBV7-7
D: .
J: TRBJ2-5
CDR3: CASSMTGRETQYF